The clone carrying this T cell receptor beta chain showed up many times. What it binds is unknown. Quantitative 5'-RACE with molecular barcodes generated TCR beta libraries. TCRdb itself ran the 5' RACE reads through MiXCR, one entry per CDR3 protein. The table lists fewer than 250,000 distinct CDR3 sequences, roughly 24% of them singletons. The source of the sample is a study of CD8 T cells in ankylosing spondylitis. Study-level findings and limits: CD8+ by phenotype, disease-linked clones were relatively rare in peripheral blood. Disease-linked clones reportedly concentrated significantly in matched ankylosing spondylitis synovial fluid.

Sample: blood, either unsorted or a sorted T cell fraction (not recorded which). This sequence originates from a male donor with ankylosing spondylitis or in good health (not recorded which).

The CDR3 coding sequence is TGTGCCAGCAGTCGGGGACCCACTGGGTACGAGCAGTACTTC. Protein product: CASSRGPTGYEQYF. The gene calls are TRBV12-3 or TRBV12-4 and TRBJ2-7; D possibly matches TRBD1 or TRBD2 (5 bases each). V was pared by 5 bases and J by 4 bases, with 15 bases between. The CDR3 runs 14 residues.